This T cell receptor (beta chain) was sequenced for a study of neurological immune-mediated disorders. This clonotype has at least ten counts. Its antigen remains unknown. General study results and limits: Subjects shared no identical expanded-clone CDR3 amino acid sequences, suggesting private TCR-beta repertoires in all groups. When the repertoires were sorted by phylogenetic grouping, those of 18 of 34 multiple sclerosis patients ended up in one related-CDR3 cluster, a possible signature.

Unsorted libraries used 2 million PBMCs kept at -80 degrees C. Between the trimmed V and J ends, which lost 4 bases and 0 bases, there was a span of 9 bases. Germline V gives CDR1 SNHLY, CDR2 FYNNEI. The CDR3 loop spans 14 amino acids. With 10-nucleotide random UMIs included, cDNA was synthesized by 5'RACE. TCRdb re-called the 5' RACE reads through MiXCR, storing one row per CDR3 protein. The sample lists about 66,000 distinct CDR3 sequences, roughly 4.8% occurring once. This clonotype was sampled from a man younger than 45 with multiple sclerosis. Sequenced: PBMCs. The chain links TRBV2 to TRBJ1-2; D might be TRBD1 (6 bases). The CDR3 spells CASSGDTANYGYTF. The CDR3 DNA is TGTGCCAGCAGTGGGGACACCGCTAACTATGGCTACACCTTC.